Listed below are T cell receptor beta chains from one sample, sequenced in a study of blood T cell repertoires in COVID-19. Clones were sequenced by immunoSEQ multiplex PCR, and TCRdb holds only the in-frame ones, with some missing. The sample holds over 250,000 clones, 85% to 90% seen once. Sequenced material: PBMCs or T cells enriched from blood (not recorded which). These receptors originate from a man between 40 and 49 years old who had recovered from COVID-19. The CDR3 runs from the conserved cysteine through the conserved F or W. D genes are given only for firm matches. For some rows the clone size is stated as once, few or many, or as a class when expanded; others skip it.

d_call j_call v_call clone_size cdr3_aa cdr3_nt
- TRBJ2-7 TRBV4-2 - CASSKIQGLSSYEQYF TGTGCCAGCAGCAAGATACAGGGTCTTAGCTCCTACGAGCAGTACTTC
- TRBJ2-3 TRBV7-9 - CASSLARAGDTQYF TGTGCCAGCAGCTTAGCCAGGGCTGGCGATACGCAGTATTTT
- TRBJ1-2 TRBV5-4 - CASSLAQGGYGYTF TGTGCCAGCAGCTTGGCGCAGGGCGGATATGGCTACACCTTC
- TRBJ1-1 TRBV11-2 - CASRGGTNTEAFF TGTGCCAGCCGGGGGGGTACGAACACTGAAGCTTTCTTT
TRBD2 TRBJ2-3 TRBV6-1 - CASSEALAGGQDTQYF TGTGCCAGCAGTGAAGCTTTAGCGGGGGGTCAAGATACGCAGTATTTT
- TRBJ2-7 TRBV11-2 - CASSLASGTAYEQYF TGTGCCAGCAGCTTAGCGTCGGGAACCGCCTACGAGCAGTACTTC
- TRBJ2-1 TRBV15 - CATSGQTGSADNEQFF TGTGCCACCAGCGGCCAAACAGGGTCAGCCGACAATGAGCAGTTCTTC
- TRBJ1-3 TRBV28 once CASSSLTGSGNTIYF TGTGCCAGCAGTTCGCTGACAGGTTCTGGAAACACCATATATTTT
- TRBJ2-5 TRBV2 - CASSEARRGETQYF TGTGCCAGCAGTGAAGCCCGACGCGGGGAGACCCAGTACTTC
TRBD1 TRBJ1-4 TRBV2 - CASRTGTGHQFEKLFF TGTGCCAGCAGAACCGGGACAGGGCACCAATTTGAAAAACTGTTTTTT
- TRBJ2-3 TRBV7-9 - CASSLGSEGRTDTQYF TGTGCCAGCAGCTTGGGGTCGGAGGGGCGCACAGATACGCAGTATTTT
- TRBJ2-3 TRBV5-1 - CASSPQNTDTQYF TGCGCCAGCAGCCCACAGAACACAGATACGCAGTATTTT
TRBD1 TRBJ1-5 TRBV6-5 - CASSRDRGPNQPQHF TGTGCCAGCAGTCGTGACAGGGGGCCCAATCAGCCCCAGCATTTT
- TRBJ1-1 TRBV29-1 - CSAQSDRNTEAFF TGCAGCGCACAATCGGACAGGAACACTGAAGCTTTCTTT
TRBD1 TRBJ2-3 TRBV15 - CATSTQGTDTQYF TGTGCCACCAGCACACAGGGGACAGATACGCAGTATTTT
- TRBJ2-7 TRBV6-5 - CASSWRGRGYEQYF TGTGCCAGCAGTTGGAGAGGTAGGGGCTACGAGCAGTACTTC
- TRBJ1-3 TRBV19 - CASSIAAREGNTIYF TGTGCCAGTAGTATCGCCGCTAGGGAGGGAAACACCATATATTTT
TRBD1 TRBJ2-5 TRBV5-1 - CASSTGTGGAYLETQYF TGCGCCAGCAGCACGGGGACAGGGGGCGCGTACTTAGAGACCCAGTACTTC
- TRBJ1-2 TRBV9 once CASSPNRHRPTNYTF TGTGCCAGCAGCCCGAACCGACACAGGCCTACCAACTACACCTTC
TRBD1 TRBJ1-2 TRBV7-6 - CASSAPGQGAYGYTF TGTGCCAGCAGCGCCCCGGGACAGGGGGCCTATGGCTACACCTTC
TRBD1 TRBJ1-1 TRBV28 - CASSIPGTGGFEAFF TGTGCCAGCAGTATTCCCGGGACAGGGGGTTTTGAAGCTTTCTTT
- TRBJ2-1 TRBV29-1 once CSVLLDYNEQFF TGCAGCGTCCTACTAGACTACAATGAGCAGTTCTTC
- TRBJ2-5 TRBV5-6 - CASSFRLERRTQYF TGTGCCAGCAGCTTTCGACTAGAAAGGAGGACCCAGTACTTC
TRBD2 TRBJ2-1 TRBV11-2 - CASSLGAGTSSGEQFF TGTGCCAGCAGCTTAGGTGCCGGGACTAGTTCCGGTGAGCAGTTCTTC
TRBD2 TRBJ2-3 TRBV14 - CASSQSGTSGRLGTDTQYF TGTGCCAGCAGCCAGTCCGGGACTAGCGGGAGATTAGGGACAGATACGCAGTATTTT
- TRBJ2-7 TRBV3-1/TRBV3-2 once CASSQDGGSYEQYF TGTGCCAGCAGCCAAGACGGAGGATCCTACGAGCAGTACTTC
- TRBJ1-2 TRBV9 few CASSGEVGSYGYTF TGTGCCAGCAGCGGGGAGGTAGGATCCTATGGCTACACCTTC
TRBD2 TRBJ2-3 TRBV6-5 - CASSSPTTSGLNTQYF TGTGCCAGCAGTTCCCCAACGACTAGCGGGTTAAATACGCAGTATTTT
TRBD1 TRBJ1-1 TRBV18 - CASSPDRGLYTEAFF TGTGCCAGCTCACCAGACAGGGGGCTTTACACTGAAGCTTTCTTT
- TRBJ1-1 TRBV7-8 - CASSRLGTEAFF TGTGCCAGCAGCCGACTCGGCACTGAAGCTTTCTTT
- TRBJ2-7 TRBV7-9 - CASSLVVVRALDEQYF TGTGCCAGCAGCTTAGTGGTGGTCAGGGCCCTTGACGAGCAGTACTTC
- TRBJ2-7 TRBV11-2 - CASSRGPSAYEQYF TGTGCCAGCAGCCGAGGCCCTAGCGCATACGAGCAGTACTTC